This TCR beta chain comes out of a study of cytomegalovirus exposure and HLA in healthy donors. Findings of the study overall: There were over 150 TCR beta chains listed as cytomegalovirus-associated.

V dropped 1 base and J dropped 5 bases, with 15 bases sitting between them. This CDR3 is 16 amino acids long. Germline CDR1 is SGHVS and CDR2 is FQNEAQ. Produced via immunoSEQ multiplex PCR; TCRdb's table is partial and in-frame only. Of some 310,000 clones listed, approximately 91% are singletons. To note about this clone: No antigen is known for it.

Sequenced sample: PBMCs. The TCR was taken from a man under 40 in good health and CMV-seronegative. V usage is TRBV7-8 and J usage is TRBJ2-1, with D perhaps TRBD2 (7 bases). The CDR3 sequence is CASSLVTRGPNNEQFF. The CDR3 DNA sequence: TGTGCCAGCAGCTTAGTCACGCGGGGGCCCAACAATGAGCAGTTCTTC.